This passage covers 11 T cell receptor beta chains from one sample sequenced in a study of stem cell transplantation in POMP-related autoinflammatory disease. The repertoire was sequenced with immunoSEQ multiplex PCR; TCRdb's copy has only in-frame clones and lacks some. This sample has some 65,000 clones; roughly 88% occur once, and the top ten carry about 0.7%. The input for sequencing was CD4+ T cells from PBMCs, taken after stem cell transplantation. Receptors originate from a human patient with POMP-related autoinflammation and immune dysregulation (PRAID). Some of the T cells might come from the graft donor.

The chain links TRBV18 to TRBJ2-1; no definite D call. The V gene's germline CDR1 is KGHSH and CDR2 LQKENI. The V end lost 2 bases, the J end lost 9 bases, and 11 bases lay between the germline ends. This CDR3 is 13 amino acids long. The chain's CDR3 is CASSPNFIGEQFF. In DNA, the CDR3 is TGTGCCAGCTCACCAAATTTCATAGGTGAGCAGTTCTTC.

The chain combines TRBV6-5 with TRBJ1-2; D perhaps matches TRBD1 (6 bases). This CDR3 is 15 amino acids long. Trimming removed 7 bases from V and 7 bases from J, with 22 bases in between. From germline, CDR1 is MNHEY and CDR2 SVGAGI. The chain's CDR3 is CASKIGQSRGFGYTF. Here the CDR3 DNA reads TGTGCCAGCAAAATTGGACAGTCCCGTGGGTTTGGCTACACCTTC.

This sequence joins TRBV5-1 and TRBJ2-7, with 9 bases lining up with TRBD1. Germline-derived CDR1 and CDR2 are SGHRS and YFSETQ. J gave up 4 bases and V 5 bases, and 13 bases lay outside the gene matches. CDR3 size: 16 residues. Here the CDR3 reads CASSWGQGAEGYEQYV. CDR3 bases: TGCGCCAGCAGTTGGGGACAGGGAGCAGAGGGGTACGAGCAGTACGTC.

The chain is built from TRBV5-6 and TRBJ1-4, with 8 nucleotides matching TRBD1. This CDR3 has 18 amino acids. V gave up 4 bases and J gave up 0 bases; unmatched junction bases: 11. CDR1 SGHDT and CDR2 YYEEEE come from the germline V gene. The CDR3 DNA reads TGTGCCAGCAGCATGACGACAGGGGCGTTTGCAACTAATGAAAAACTGTTTTTT. Residues: CASSMTTGAFATNEKLFF.

The V call is TRBV3-1 (or the pseudogene TRBV3-2), the J call TRBJ2-1; no clear D. In germline, CDR1 is LGHDT, CDR2 YNNKEL (reference sequence). The CDR3 consists of 11 residues. V was clipped by 2 bases and J by 8 bases, with 4 bases between them. CDR3 protein: CASSQSDEQFF. DNA of the CDR3: TGTGCCAGCAGCCAATCCGATGAGCAGTTCTTC.

The rearrangement joins TRBV4-1 to TRBJ2-3, with 7 bases matching TRBD1. Trimming cost V 1 base and J 4 bases; bases outside gene matches: 8. CDR1 is MGHRA and CDR2 is YSYEKL in the germline V gene. The CDR3 has 16 amino acids. CDR3 sequence reads: CASSQGPRGGADTQYF. The DNA for the CDR3 is TGCGCCAGCAGCCAAGGTCCCCGAGGGGGCGCAGATACGCAGTATTTT.

A few counts support this clone. This chain uses TRBV3-1 (or the pseudogene TRBV3-2) with TRBJ1-3; D gene unclear. This CDR3 is 14 amino acids long. Deletions cut 11 bases from V and 5 bases from J, with 19 bases between. Germline loops: CDR1 LGHDT, CDR2 YNNKEL (reference sequence). The CDR3 reads CAVSSASRRNTIYF. DNA for the CDR3: TGTGCCGTATCCTCGGCCTCAAGGAGAAACACCATATATTTT.

The chain employs TRBV2 and TRBJ1-1; D perhaps matches TRBD1 (6 bases). From germline, CDR1 is SNHLY and CDR2 FYNNEI. Trimming shortened V by 6 bases and J by 4 bases, and 18 bases separated the two germline ends. The CDR3 covers 15 residues. The CDR3 is CASSEIQGGSTEAFF. Written as DNA, the CDR3 is TGTGCCAGCAGCGAAATACAGGGTGGGAGCACTGAAGCTTTCTTT.

The chain recombines TRBV19 with TRBJ1-1, with a possible D match to TRBD1 (5 bases). The ends were cut back, 4 bases at V and 5 bases at J, with 17 bases in the middle. This CDR3 is 15 amino acids long. Germline V gene data show CDR1 as LNHDA and CDR2 as SQIVND (reference sequence). DNA for the CDR3: TGTGCCAGTAGTAAACGGGGCTGGGGGGAAACTGAAGCTTTCTTT. Its translation is CASSKRGWGETEAFF.

This clone appeared a single time. V gene TRBV29-1 combines with J gene TRBJ2-1; D not certain. Deletions cut 1 base from V and 7 bases from J, with 8 bases between. This CDR3 spans 12 amino acids. Germline V CDR1 and CDR2: SQVTM, ANQGSEA. The CDR3 DNA sequence: TGCAGCGTTGAAGGGAGAAGGAATGAGCAGTTCTTC. This codes for CSVEGRRNEQFF.

The chain combines TRBV5-6 with TRBJ2-5; D unclear. This CDR3 spans 13 amino acids. The germline gives CDR1 SGHDT, CDR2 YYEEEE. The V end was cut by 0 bases, the J end by 1 base, with 4 bases between. CDR3 DNA sequence: TGTGCCAGCAGCTTGGTAGGCCAAGAGACCCAGTACTTC. Translated: CASSLVGQETQYF.